The clone carrying this T cell receptor (beta chain) was counted only a few times. This sample was taken from a study of beta chain features in type 1 diabetes. The investigators reverse transcribed all of the isolated RNA, so they sequenced expressed TCRB transcripts. Sequencing used immunoSEQ multiplex PCR; TCRdb keeps in-frame clones, though not all of them. Of about 930,000 clones in the sample, 17% are singletons; the top ten hold about 0.025%. The CDR3 has 17 amino acids. Germline V gene lookup returns CDR1 SGHAT and CDR2 FQNNGV. The junction had 3 bases not matched to a gene; V was cut back by 5 bases and J by 0 bases.

The chain joins TRBV11-2 to TRBJ2-1; 14 nucleotides agree with TRBD2. The sequence derives from a woman aged 18-29 years in good health. The material sequenced was naive CD4+ T cells from blood. In nucleotides, the CDR3 is TGTGCCAGCAGCCCGGGACTAGCGGGGGCCTCCTACAATGAGCAGTTCTTC. Translated, it gives CASSPGLAGASYNEQFF.